Listed below are T cell receptor beta chains from one sample, sequenced in a study of CD8+ T cells in alopecia areata. Sequencing was performed with immunoSEQ multiplex PCR; in TCRdb, only in-frame clones are kept and a portion is missing. The data contain 150,000 to 200,000 clones, around three fifths of them singletons. The sequencing used CD4+ T cells sorted from blood, collected at week 24, from a patient treated with tofacitinib. Receptors were obtained from a human donor with alopecia areata. The CDR3 runs from the conserved cysteine through the conserved F or W. A D gene is named only where the DNA matches it firmly. Expanded clones get a size class; other rows say once, few or many, or leave the size out.

TRBJ1-5	TRBV5-6	-	TRBD1	CASSLKTGGHQPQHF	TGTGCCAGCAGCCTGAAGACAGGGGGCCATCAGCCCCAGCATTTT
TRBJ2-2	TRBV30	-	-	CAWSVLRATGELFF	TGTGCCTGGAGTGTCCTCCGGGCCACCGGGGAGCTGTTTTTT
TRBJ2-5	TRBV11-2	-	-	CASSLGRVETQYF	TGTGCCAGCAGCTTGGGTAGGGTGGAGACCCAGTACTTC
TRBJ1-4	TRBV30	-	TRBD1	CAWNRGQSATNEKLFF	TGTGCCTGGAATCGGGGACAGAGTGCAACTAATGAAAAACTGTTTTTT
TRBJ1-5	TRBV30	-	-	CAWSVQVNQPQHF	TGTGCCTGGAGTGTACAGGTGAATCAGCCCCAGCATTTT
TRBJ2-5	TRBV29-1	-	-	CSVEYPLRGGTQYF	TGCAGCGTTGAGTACCCCCTTAGAGGTGGGACCCAGTACTTC
TRBJ2-3	TRBV5-1	few	-	CASSLGQNTDTQYF	TGCGCCAGCAGCTTGGGGCAAAACACAGATACGCAGTATTTT
TRBJ2-7	TRBV7-9	-	TRBD1	CASSHLRQGPYEQYF	TGTGCCAGCAGCCACCTAAGACAGGGCCCCTACGAGCAGTACTTC
TRBJ2-5	TRBV2	-	TRBD2	CASRSGLVRETQYF	TGTGCCAGCAGGTCGGGACTAGTGAGAGAGACCCAGTACTTC
TRBJ2-5	TRBV27	-	-	CASSSALRTDQETQYF	TGTGCCAGCAGTTCTGCCCTTCGGACAGACCAAGAGACCCAGTACTTC
TRBJ2-7	TRBV15	-	-	CATSRDLTYEQYF	TGTGCCACCAGCAGAGATCTGACCTACGAGCAGTACTTC
TRBJ2-1	TRBV30	-	-	CAWKVGPYNEQFF	TGTGCCTGGAAAGTAGGTCCCTACAATGAGCAGTTCTTC
TRBJ2-7	TRBV7-2	few	-	CASSFGGGSHGEQYF	TGTGCCAGCAGCTTTGGAGGGGGGAGTCACGGCGAGCAGTACTTC
TRBJ2-5	TRBV29-1	few	-	CSVEDPGPEETQYF	TGCAGCGTTGAAGATCCGGGCCCCGAGGAGACCCAGTACTTC
TRBJ2-7	TRBV29-1	-	-	CSVESAVYEQYF	TGCAGCGTTGAATCGGCGGTGTACGAGCAGTACTTC
TRBJ2-5	TRBV15	-	TRBD1	CATSRDRGLRTQYF	TGTGCCACCAGCAGAGACAGGGGGCTCCGGACCCAGTACTTC
TRBJ1-4	TRBV6-5	few	-	CASSYSKRPNEKLFF	TGTGCCAGCAGTTACTCGAAACGCCCAAATGAAAAACTGTTTTTT
TRBJ1-3	TRBV5-1	-	-	CASSLGHADSPANTIYF	TGCGCCAGCAGCTTGGGCCATGCGGACAGCCCTGCGAACACCATATATTTT
TRBJ1-5	TRBV30	few	-	CAWSVSSDGQPQHF	TGTGCCTGGAGTGTATCCAGCGATGGGCAGCCCCAGCATTTT
TRBJ2-2	TRBV9	-	-	CASSVGQVGTGELFF	TGTGCCAGCAGCGTAGGACAGGTGGGCACCGGGGAGCTGTTTTTT
TRBJ1-1	TRBV6-5	-	-	CASTNGGNTEAFF	TGTGCCAGCACAAACGGGGGTAACACTGAAGCTTTCTTT
TRBJ2-3	TRBV19	-	TRBD2	CATRGRFAGATDTQYF	TGTGCCACCCGGGGACGGTTCGCGGGAGCCACAGATACGCAGTATTTT
TRBJ2-7	TRBV15	once	-	CATSRDKGSYEQYF	TGTGCCACCAGCAGAGATAAGGGGTCCTACGAGCAGTACTTC
TRBJ1-2	TRBV18	few	-	CASSPLDREPNYGYTF	TGTGCCAGCTCACCGTTGGACAGAGAACCTAACTATGGCTACACCTTC
TRBJ2-7	TRBV6-5	-	-	CASSDGLTEQYF	TGTGCCAGCAGCGACGGACTAACCGAGCAGTACTTC
TRBJ1-2	TRBV9	-	TRBD1	CASSVLLTGDYGYTF	TGTGCCAGCAGCGTACTATTAACAGGGGACTATGGCTACACCTTC
TRBJ2-6	TRBV7-8	-	-	CASSLGGRSSGANVLTF	TGTGCCAGCAGCTTAGGAGGCAGAAGCTCTGGGGCCAACGTCCTGACTTTC
TRBJ1-2	TRBV4-1	few	-	CASSQAFEGGLGYGYTF	TGCGCCAGCAGCCAGGCCTTCGAAGGGGGATTGGGATATGGCTACACCTTC
TRBJ2-7	TRBV29-1	few	-	CSVVTFEGYEQYF	TGCAGCGTTGTAACATTCGAGGGCTACGAGCAGTACTTC
TRBJ1-5	TRBV27	few	-	CASSLSEGNQPQHF	TGTGCCAGCAGTTTATCGGAAGGTAATCAGCCCCAGCATTTT
TRBJ1-2	TRBV6-5	few	TRBD1	CASSYLKSTGDYGYTF	TGTGCCAGCAGTTACCTTAAGTCCACAGGGGACTATGGCTACACCTTC
TRBJ2-5	TRBV18	-	TRBD2	CASSGGGGQETQYF	TGTGCCAGCTCTGGCGGGGGAGGTCAAGAGACCCAGTACTTC
TRBJ1-2	TRBV21-1	few	-	CASSKAGADNGYTF	TGTGCCAGCAGCAAAGCCGGGGCCGACAATGGCTACACCTTC
TRBJ2-7	TRBV27	-	TRBD2	CASSSRIAGYEQYF	TGTGCCAGCAGTTCCCGGATAGCGGGGTACGAGCAGTACTTC
TRBJ2-6	TRBV7-2	-	-	CASSLDSSGANVLTF	TGTGCCAGCAGCTTAGACAGCTCTGGGGCCAACGTCCTGACTTTC
TRBJ2-2	TRBV30	many	-	CAWSVSRNTGELFF	TGTGCCTGGAGTGTAAGCAGGAACACCGGGGAGCTGTTTTTT
TRBJ1-2	TRBV6-1	-	TRBD1	CASSGQDGGYTF	TGTGCCAGCAGCGGACAGGATGGGGGCTACACCTTC
TRBJ1-6	TRBV11-2	few	-	CASSFETGENSPLHF	TGTGCCAGCAGCTTTGAGACAGGAGAGAATTCACCCCTCCACTTT
TRBJ1-1	TRBV5-1	-	-	CASSLVPGRDTEAFF	TGCGCCAGCAGCTTGGTTCCGGGTAGGGACACTGAAGCTTTCTTT
TRBJ1-1	TRBV11-2	-	-	CASSLGTAMNTEAFF	TGTGCCAGCAGCTTAGGAACAGCCATGAACACTGAAGCTTTCTTT
TRBJ2-2	TRBV25-1	-	TRBD1	CASKETGEFGELFF	TGTGCCAGCAAGGAGACAGGGGAGTTTGGGGAGCTGTTTTTT
TRBJ1-1	TRBV5-1	few	-	CASSLSAQNTEAFF	TGCGCCAGCAGCTTGTCGGCCCAGAACACTGAAGCTTTCTTT
TRBJ1-5	TRBV6-6	-	-	CASTSEGGINQPQHF	TGTGCCAGCACCTCGGAAGGAGGGATAAATCAGCCCCAGCATTTT
TRBJ1-5	TRBV27	-	TRBD1	CASSSLGQAGQPQHF	TGTGCCAGCAGTAGTCTCGGACAGGCGGGACAGCCCCAGCATTTT
TRBJ2-1	TRBV29-1	-	-	CSVHPDRSYNEQFF	TGCAGCGTCCACCCGGACCGCTCCTACAATGAGCAGTTCTTC
TRBJ1-2	TRBV5-1	-	-	CASSPYAGNYGYTF	TGCGCCAGCAGCCCCTATGCGGGGAACTATGGCTACACCTTC
TRBJ1-5	TRBV30	-	-	CAWSVNSNQPQHF	TGTGCCTGGAGTGTAAATAGCAATCAGCCCCAGCATTTT
TRBJ2-2	TRBV5-6	-	-	CASSRVDTAGELFF	TGTGCCAGCAGCCGTGTCGACACTGCCGGGGAGCTGTTTTTT
TRBJ2-5	TRBV4-2	-	TRBD2	CASSLGTGTSGGGTQYF	TGTGCCAGCAGTCTCGGAACCGGGACTAGCGGGGGTGGGACCCAGTACTTC
TRBJ1-2	TRBV5-1	-	-	CASSPGTNYGYTF	TGCGCCAGCAGCCCCGGTACTAACTATGGCTACACCTTC
TRBJ2-5	TRBV29-1	-	-	CSVQGSSQETQYF	TGCAGCGTTCAAGGTTCCAGCCAAGAGACCCAGTACTTC